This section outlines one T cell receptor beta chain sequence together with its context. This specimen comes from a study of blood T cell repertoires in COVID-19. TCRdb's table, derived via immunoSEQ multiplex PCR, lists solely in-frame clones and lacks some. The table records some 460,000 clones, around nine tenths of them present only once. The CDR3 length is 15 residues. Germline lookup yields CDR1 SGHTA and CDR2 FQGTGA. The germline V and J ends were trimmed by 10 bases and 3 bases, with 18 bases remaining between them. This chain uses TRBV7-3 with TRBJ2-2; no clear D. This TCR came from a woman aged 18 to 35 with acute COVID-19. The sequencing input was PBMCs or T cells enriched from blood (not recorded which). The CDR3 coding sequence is TGTGCCAACCCACACCCGGGTACGGACACCGGGGAGCTGTTTTTT. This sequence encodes CANPHPGTDTGELFF.